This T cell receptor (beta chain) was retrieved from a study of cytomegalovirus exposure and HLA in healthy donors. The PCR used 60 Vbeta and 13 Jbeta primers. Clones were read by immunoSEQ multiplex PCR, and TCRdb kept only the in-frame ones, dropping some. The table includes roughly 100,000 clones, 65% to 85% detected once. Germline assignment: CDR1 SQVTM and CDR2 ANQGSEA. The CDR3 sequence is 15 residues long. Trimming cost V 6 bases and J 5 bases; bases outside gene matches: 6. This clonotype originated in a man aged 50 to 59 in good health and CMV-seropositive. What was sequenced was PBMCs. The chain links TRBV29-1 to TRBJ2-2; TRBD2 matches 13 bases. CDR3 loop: CSVLGLAGETGELFF. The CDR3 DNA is TGCAGCGTCCTAGGACTAGCGGGAGAGACCGGGGAGCTGTTTTTT.